Described below is a single T cell receptor beta chain sequence and its context. Sequenced by immunoSEQ multiplex PCR; TCRdb stores in-frame clones only, minus some. The sample contains 120,000 to 150,000 clones, roughly 92% of which appear only once. This specimen belongs to a study of control samples from healthy donors and cancer patients. Germline loops: CDR1 KGHDR, CDR2 SFDVKD. This CDR3 has 14 amino acids. The germline V and J ends were trimmed by 5 bases and 2 bases, with 9 bases remaining between them. This receptor was obtained from a man aged 25-45 years in good health. Sequenced material: blood. V gene TRBV24-1 combines with J gene TRBJ2-1; D is uncertain. CDR3 sequence reads: CATSAASPYNEQFF. CDR3 coding DNA: TGTGCCACCAGTGCGGCATCACCCTACAATGAGCAGTTCTTC.